The T cell receptor beta chain under discussion was sequenced for a study of T-cell reconstitution after alpha-beta-depleted transplantation in children. From germline, CDR1 is DFQATT and CDR2 SNEGSKA (reference sequence). The germline V and J ends were trimmed by 3 bases and 4 bases, with 16 bases remaining between them. The CDR3 spans 14 residues. This clonotype has ten or more counts. The TCRbeta library incorporated unique molecular identifiers. TCRdb re-called the PCR reads through MiXCR, storing one row per CDR3 protein. The data contain more than 90,000 distinct CDR3 sequences, more than 7% of them singletons.

The TCR was taken from a human donor who donated a stem cell graft to a child with congenital amegakaryocytic thrombocytopenia. The gene calls are TRBV20-1 and TRBJ2-7; maybe TRBD1 (6 bases). Source: PBMCs from the stem cell graft donor, taken from the stem cell graft. CDR3 in amino acids: CSARQTGSRYEQYF. Here the CDR3 DNA reads TGCAGTGCTAGGCAGACAGGTTCTAGATACGAGCAGTACTTC.